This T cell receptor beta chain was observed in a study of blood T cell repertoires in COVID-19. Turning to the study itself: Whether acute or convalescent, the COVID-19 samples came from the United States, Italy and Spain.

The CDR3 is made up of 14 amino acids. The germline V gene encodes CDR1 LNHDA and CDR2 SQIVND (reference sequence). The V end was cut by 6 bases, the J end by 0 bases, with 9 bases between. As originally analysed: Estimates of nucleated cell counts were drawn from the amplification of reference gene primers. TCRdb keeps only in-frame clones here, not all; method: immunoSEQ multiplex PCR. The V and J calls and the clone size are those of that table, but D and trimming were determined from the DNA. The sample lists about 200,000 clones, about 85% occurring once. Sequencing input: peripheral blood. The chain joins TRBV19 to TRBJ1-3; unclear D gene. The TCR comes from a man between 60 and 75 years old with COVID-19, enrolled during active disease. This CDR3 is CASREVHSGNTIYF. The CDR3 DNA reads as TGTGCCAGTAGGGAGGTCCACTCTGGAAACACCATATATTTT.